The 6 T cell receptor beta chains below all came from one sample that was sequenced in a study of B cell selection in AIRE deficiency. Regulatory T cells were sorted as CD4+CD25hiCD127low/negative cells. Clones were sequenced by immunoSEQ multiplex PCR, and TCRdb holds only the in-frame ones, with some missing. The sample carries 15,000 to 20,000 clones, about 93% recorded once. The sample was CD4+CD25+ Tregs sorted from PBMCs. Every receptor here comes from a human donor in good health.

The V gene is TRBV27, the J gene TRBJ1-4; TRBD1 is a possible D gene (6 bases). Trimming stripped 8 bases from V and 0 bases from J, with 19 bases between. CDR3 length equals 17 residues. Germline CDR1 is MNHEY and CDR2 is SMNVEV (reference sequence). The chain's CDR3 is CASASSGGSATNEKLFF. In nucleotides, the CDR3 is TGTGCCAGCGCCAGTTCCGGGGGCTCAGCAACTAATGAAAAACTGTTTTTT.

The gene calls are TRBV28 and TRBJ1-2; TRBD1 matches at 7 bases. J gave up 3 bases and V 6 bases, and 7 bases lay outside the gene matches. The germline CDR1 and CDR2 sequences are MDHEN and SYDVKM. There are 14 residues in the CDR3. CDR3 DNA: TGTGCCAGCAGGGGTGCCGGGACAGACTATGGCTACACCTTC. Translation gives CASRGAGTDYGYTF.

J is TRBJ1-1 and V is TRBV5-1, with D hard to call. The CDR3 is made up of 11 amino acids. V lost 4 bases to trimming and J lost 7 bases, with 8 bases between them. Germline assignment: CDR1 SGHRS and CDR2 YFSETQ. The CDR3 DNA is TGCGCCAGCAGCGACGCCATTGAAGCTTTCTTT. Translation: CASSDAIEAFF. Full variable domain (rest looked up from reference TRBV5-1 and TRBJ1-1): KAGVTQTPRYLIKTRGQQVTLSCSPISGHRSVSWYQQTPGQGLQFLFEYFSETQRNKGNFPGRFSGRQFSNSRSEMNVSTLELGDSALYLCASSDAIEAFFGQGTRLTVV.

The rearrangement links TRBV7-6 to TRBJ2-1; TRBD2 agrees at 12 bases. CDR1 and CDR2 from the germline V gene are SGHVS and FNYEAQ. The CDR3 loop spans 17 amino acids. J gave up 6 bases and V 5 bases, and 11 bases lay outside the gene matches. CDR3 nucleotides: TGTGCCAGCAGCCCCGTGGGACTAGCGGGTGGAGGCAATGAGCAGTTCTTC. This translates into CASSPVGLAGGGNEQFF.

This clone was recorded a few times. CDR3 residues: CASTGTGGLWQYF. CDR3 in DNA: TGCGCCAGCACCGGGACAGGGGGCCTCTGGCAGTACTTC. The gene calls are TRBV5-1 and TRBJ2-7; 12 nucleotides align to TRBD1. CDR1 and CDR2 (germline): SGHRS, YFSETQ. J was trimmed by 9 bases and V by 6 bases; bases with no gene match: 7. The CDR3 sequence is 13 residues long.

The genes are TRBV12-5 and TRBJ2-5; weak D call: TRBD2 (7 bases). Trimming removed 1 base at V and 11 bases at J, with 14 bases between. Looked up from germline, CDR1 is LGHNT and CDR2 is FRNRAP. CDR3 size: 13 residues. The CDR3 is CASGLDTGREQYF. Here the CDR3 DNA reads TGTGCTAGTGGTTTGGACACAGGGAGGGAGCAGTACTTC.